This T cell receptor beta chain is from a study of PD-1 blockade in classical Hodgkin lymphoma. The germline V gene has CDR1 SGHVS and CDR2 FQNEAQ. The V and J ends lost 4 bases and 4 bases respectively, with 13 bases between them. This CDR3 is 14 amino acids long. Measured with immunoSEQ multiplex PCR; TCRdb has only the in-frame clones, and not every one. The table includes about 17,000 clones, about 90% detected once. Time point given: newly diagnosed, previously untreated cHL patient sample. V is TRBV7-8 and J is TRBJ1-1; perhaps TRBD1 as D (5 bases). Input material: peripheral blood mononuclear cells (PBMCs). The clonotype originates from a human donor with classical Hodgkin lymphoma. CDR3: CASSWSGTLTEAFF. As DNA, the CDR3 is TGTGCCAGCAGCTGGTCCGGGACCCTCACTGAAGCTTTCTTT.